This passage covers 28 T cell receptor beta chains from one sample sequenced in a study of siplizumab effects on memory and regulatory T cells. The data were produced by immunoSEQ multiplex PCR, yet TCRdb's version contains in-frame clones alone and is incomplete. The repertoire holds about 100,000 clones, with around 90% as singletons. The sequenced sample consisted of Tregs sorted from blood. Every receptor here comes from a human donor in good health.

This chain uses TRBV19 with TRBJ2-1; 8 bases align to TRBD2. V lost 1 base, J lost 4 bases, and 9 bases stayed unmatched. Germline V gene lookup returns CDR1 LNHDA and CDR2 SQIVND (reference sequence). This CDR3 has 17 amino acids. This CDR3 is CASSIGWAGGLYNEQFF. CDR3 bases: TGTGCCAGTAGTATAGGATGGGCGGGAGGACTTTACAATGAGCAGTTCTTC.

As regards this clone: The germline gene is not matched at one end of the junction; a read error may be the cause. The rearrangement uses TRBV9 and TRBJ2-3; 8 bases map to TRBD1. Germline CDR1 reads SGDLS; CDR2 reads YYNGEE. The CDR3 runs to 14 residues. The CDR3 region is CASSVDRGTDTQYF. DNA for the CDR3: TGTGCCAGCAGTGTAGACAGGGGAACAGATACGCAGTATTTT.

The chain employs TRBV9 and TRBJ2-5, with 9 bases that match TRBD2. The trim removed 4 bases at V and 5 bases at J, leaving 9 bases unmatched. Germline loops: CDR1 SGDLS, CDR2 YYNGEE. The CDR3 sequence is 15 residues long. For the CDR3, the DNA is TGTGCCAGCAGCCTAATAGCGGGAGCTGGGGAGACCCAGTACTTC. Protein product: CASSLIAGAGETQYF.

This chain links TRBV19 with TRBJ2-1, with D perhaps being TRBD1 or TRBD2 (5 bases each). Germline V CDR1 and CDR2: LNHDA, SQIVND (reference sequence). V dropped 3 bases and J dropped 2 bases, with 8 bases sitting between them. This CDR3 has 14 residues. The CDR3 DNA follows: TGTGCCAGTAGTATGGGGGTGACCTACAATGAGCAGTTCTTC. Its translation: CASSMGVTYNEQFF.

The chain has TRBV28 and TRBJ2-7; 8 bases line up with TRBD1. With V trimmed by 3 bases and J by 2 bases, 3 bases remained unmatched. This CDR3 has 14 residues. Germline V CDR1 and CDR2: MDHEN, SYDVKM. CDR3 sequence (DNA): TGTGCCAGCAGTTTGACAGGGGTTACCTACGAGCAGTACTTC. Amino acids: CASSLTGVTYEQYF.

This clone was seen a handful of times. V is TRBV28 and J is TRBJ1-5, with D tentatively TRBD1 (6 bases). Trimming took 6 bases from V and 0 from J, leaving 12 bases between them. Germline lookup yields CDR1 MDHEN and CDR2 SYDVKM. The CDR3 length is 15 residues. CDR3 DNA sequence: TGTGCCAGCAGGCAAGGGGGGATTAGCAATCAGCCCCAGCATTTT. This codes for CASRQGGISNQPQHF.

V usage is TRBV6-5 and J usage is TRBJ1-2; 8 bases match TRBD1. The CDR3 spans 16 residues. Germline assignment: CDR1 MNHEY and CDR2 SVGAGI. The ends lost 0 bases at V and 3 bases at J; junction bases unmatched: 6. This CDR3 reads CASSYSQQGAYYGYTF. The CDR3 bases are TGTGCCAGCAGTTACTCTCAGCAGGGGGCGTACTATGGCTACACCTTC.

This chain connects TRBV2 to TRBJ2-1; 11 nucleotides align to TRBD1. Germline assignment: CDR1 SNHLY and CDR2 FYNNEI. The V segment lost 5 bases and the J segment 8 bases; nucleotides outside the gene matches: 5. The CDR3 length is 14 residues. The DNA of the CDR3 is TGTGCCAGCAGTCCCCGGACAGGGGGCGATGAGCAGTTCTTC. Amino acid sequence: CASSPRTGGDEQFF.

The chain has TRBV2 and TRBJ2-7; 10 nucleotides match TRBD1. Germline V gene data show CDR1 as SNHLY and CDR2 as FYNNEI. The trim removed 6 bases at V and 2 bases at J, leaving 4 bases unmatched. The length of the CDR3 is 14 residues. The CDR3 bases are TGTGCCAGCAGGGGGACAGGGGCCACCTACGAGCAGTACTTC. Translation gives CASRGTGATYEQYF.

This clone was detected a few times. V gene TRBV2 combines with J gene TRBJ1-1; 8 bases are a match to TRBD1. Per the germline V gene, CDR1 is SNHLY and CDR2 is FYNNEI. The CDR3 runs 14 residues. V gave up 8 bases and J gave up 0 bases; unmatched junction bases: 5. CDR3 DNA sequence: TGTGCCAGCTACCGGGACAGGATGAACACTGAAGCTTTCTTT. It codes for CASYRDRMNTEAFF.

V and J are TRBV30 and TRBJ2-7; TRBD2 matches 7 bases. V lost 3 bases to trimming and J lost 7 bases; unmatched junction nucleotides: 9. The CDR3 sequence is 13 residues long. The germline V gene encodes CDR1 GTSNPN and CDR2 SVGIG (reference sequence). The CDR3 spells CAWRKTRAGEQYF. The CDR3 DNA is TGTGCCTGGAGGAAGACTAGAGCGGGAGAGCAGTACTTC.

On this clone: The junction shows a germline mismatch at one end, possibly a read error. In DNA form, the CDR3 reads TGTGCTAGCAGCCGGGGGACAGGGCCTGGAAACACCATATATTTT. Translation: CASSRGTGPGNTIYF. This chain connects TRBV7-7 to TRBJ1-3, with 9 bases fitting TRBD1. This CDR3 has 15 residues. Germline-derived CDR1 and CDR2 are SSHAT and FNYEAQ (reference sequence).

This clone has just a few counts. The chain carries TRBV4-2 and TRBJ1-2; 7 positions match TRBD1. The CDR3 totals 15 residues. Per germline, CDR1 LGHNA and CDR2 YNFKEQ. V shed 1 base and J 8 bases; nucleotides not matched to a gene: 10. The CDR3 protein is CASSQGDRDFGGYTF. CDR3 DNA sequence: TGTGCCAGCAGCCAAGGTGACAGGGATTTTGGGGGCTACACCTTC.

This clone appeared a few times. The chain joins TRBV10-1 to TRBJ2-1; 9 bases are shared with TRBD1. Germline V gene sequence: CDR1 WNHNN, CDR2 SYGVQD (reference sequence). The CDR3 is made up of 15 amino acids. Germline trimming cut 0 bases from V and 8 bases from J; bases unmatched to any gene: 5. The CDR3 DNA sequence: TGCGCCAGCAGTGAGTCCGGGACAGGGATATATGAGCAGTTCTTC. Protein: CASSESGTGIYEQFF.

The rearrangement links TRBV14 to TRBJ2-1; D call uncertain. The germline CDR1 and CDR2 sequences are SGHDN and FVKESK. V was cut by 3 bases and J by 3 bases, with 3 bases left in between. This CDR3 is built from 12 residues. The CDR3: CASSHYYNEQFF. In DNA form, the CDR3 reads TGTGCCAGCAGCCACTACTACAATGAGCAGTTCTTC. Variable domain in full (rest from reference TRBV14 and TRBJ2-1): EAGVTQFPSHSVIEKGQTVTLRCDPISGHDNLYWYRRVMGKEIKFLLHFVKESKQDESGMPNNRFLAERTGGTYSTLKVQPAELEDSGVYFCASSHYYNEQFFGPGTRLTVL.

This chain uses TRBV19 with TRBJ1-2; the match to TRBD1 covers 7 bases. V gave up 6 bases and J gave up 0 bases; unmatched junction bases: 13. Germline loops: CDR1 LNHDA, CDR2 SQIVND (reference sequence). CDR3 length: 17 residues. The CDR3 DNA follows: TGTGCCAGTAGCAAAGGGACAGTAGCAGAGGCTAACTATGGCTACACCTTC. Encoded protein: CASSKGTVAEANYGYTF.

The chain couples TRBV5-4 to TRBJ2-2; 9 bases align to TRBD2. V lost 0 bases to trimming and J lost 4 bases; unmatched junction nucleotides: 7. The CDR3 runs 17 residues. The V gene's germline CDR1 is SGHNT and CDR2 YYREEE (reference sequence). CDR3 sequence reads: CASSLAYSGSPTGELFF. CDR3 nucleotide sequence: TGTGCCAGCAGCTTGGCGTATAGCGGGAGCCCCACCGGGGAGCTGTTTTTT.

J is TRBJ1-4 and V is TRBV25-1; D is unclear. V was pared by 8 bases and J by 8 bases, with 12 bases between. This CDR3 has 12 residues. The germline V gene encodes CDR1 MGHDK and CDR2 SYGVNS. The CDR3 region is CASRLAGEKLFF. CDR3 in DNA: TGTGCCAGCCGATTGGCAGGCGAAAAACTGTTTTTT. The full variable domain, with the rest looked up from reference TRBV25-1 and TRBJ1-4, is EADIYQTPRYLVIGTGKKITLECSQTMGHDKMYWYQQDPGMELHLIHYSYGVNSTEKGDLSSESTVSRIRTEHFPLTLESARPSHTSQYLCASRLAGEKLFFGSGTQLSVL.

A note on this clone: Other DNA sequences from this sample encode an identical CDR3 as well. The rearrangement uses TRBV14 and TRBJ2-5; the match to TRBD2 covers 14 bases. CDR1 and CDR2 from the germline V gene are SGHDN and FVKESK. CDR3 size: 15 residues. With V trimmed by 4 bases and J by 5 bases, 3 bases remained unmatched. The CDR3 DNA reads as TGTGCCAGCAGCCTGGGACTAGCGGGAGTGGAGACCCAGTACTTC. Translating it yields CASSLGLAGVETQYF. The full variable domain, with the rest looked up from reference TRBV14 and TRBJ2-5, is EAGVTQFPSHSVIEKGQTVTLRCDPISGHDNLYWYRRVMGKEIKFLLHFVKESKQDESGMPNNRFLAERTGGTYSTLKVQPAELEDSGVYFCASSLGLAGVETQYFGPGTRLLVL.

The chain employs TRBV5-6 and TRBJ2-2, with D uncertain. Between the trimmed V and J ends, which lost 2 bases and 7 bases, there was a span of 6 bases. The CDR3 runs 12 residues. The germline V gene encodes CDR1 SGHDT and CDR2 YYEEEE. CDR3 nucleotides: TGTGCCAGCAGCTTACCCGTCGGGGAGCTGTTTTTT. As protein: CASSLPVGELFF.

The rearrangement joins TRBV2 to TRBJ2-2; 13 bases are shared with TRBD2. The CDR3 runs 21 residues. Germline CDR1 is SNHLY and CDR2 is FYNNEI. Germline trimming cut 1 base from V and 6 bases from J; bases unmatched to any gene: 17. The CDR3 loop reads CASSEGTSGRVLVRVAGELFF. DNA for the CDR3: TGTGCCAGCAGTGAAGGTACTAGCGGGAGGGTTTTAGTTCGGGTTGCCGGGGAGCTGTTTTTT.

Here the CDR3 DNA reads TGTGCCAGCAGTCAAAGACAGATGAACACTGAAGCTTTCTTT. This encodes CASSQRQMNTEAFF. This chain links TRBV28 with TRBJ1-1; maybe TRBD1 (5 bases). The germline CDR1 and CDR2 sequences are MDHEN and SYDVKM. V was cut by 5 bases and J by 0 bases, with 10 bases left in between. The CDR3 consists of 14 residues.

The chain links TRBV19 to TRBJ1-5; no firm D call. V dropped 5 bases and J dropped 5 bases, with 13 bases sitting between them. The CDR3 has 14 amino acids. Germline values: CDR1 LNHDA, CDR2 SQIVND (reference sequence). In DNA form, the CDR3 reads TGTGCCAGTAGTCCAGCGTTAGGCGATCAGCCCCAGCATTTT. This translates into CASSPALGDQPQHF.

The chain uses TRBV28 and TRBJ2-1, with unresolved D. The CDR3 has 11 amino acids. The ends were cut back, 1 base at V and 9 bases at J, with 4 bases in the middle. CDR1 and CDR2 from the germline V gene are MDHEN and SYDVKM. This chain's CDR3 is CASSLSGEQFF. The CDR3 DNA reads as TGTGCCAGCAGTTTATCTGGTGAGCAGTTCTTC. Based on the CDR3 plus reference TRBV28 and TRBJ2-1, the full variable domain is DVKVTQSSRYLVKRTGEKVFLECVQDMDHENMFWYRQDPGLGLRLIYFSYDVKMKEKGDIPEGYSVSREKKERFSLILESASTNQTSMYLCASSLSGEQFFGPGTRLTVL.

The chain carries TRBV4-1 and TRBJ2-3; TRBD2 matches at 7 bases. The CDR3 has 18 amino acids. With 0 bases clipped from V and 0 bases from J, the junction kept 9 bases outside the gene matches. The germline gives CDR1 MGHRA, CDR2 YSYEKL. CDR3 sequence: CASSQDRTSGTSTDTQYF. The CDR3 DNA is TGCGCCAGCAGCCAAGATAGGACCAGCGGGACTAGCACAGATACGCAGTATTTT.

The CDR3 region is CASSSGTSGYNEQFF. The CDR3 coding sequence is TGTGCCAGCAGCTCAGGGACTAGCGGCTACAATGAGCAGTTCTTC. The chain joins TRBV7-9 to TRBJ2-1; 11 bases align to TRBD2. V lost 4 bases, J lost 3 bases, and 2 bases stayed unmatched. CDR1 SEHNR and CDR2 FQNEAQ come from the germline V gene (reference sequence). CDR3 size: 15 residues.

This chain connects TRBV18 to TRBJ2-5, with D unclear. The CDR3 is 12 residues long. Germline CDR1 reads KGHSH; CDR2 reads LQKENI. Trimming took 3 bases from V and 5 from J, leaving 7 bases between them. As DNA, the CDR3 is TGTGCCAGCTCACCGGCTGGGGAGACCCAGTACTTC. Its translation is CASSPAGETQYF. The whole variable domain, remainder taken from reference TRBV18 and TRBJ2-5, is NAGVMQNPRHLVRRRGQEARLRCSPMKGHSHVYWYRQLPEEGLKFMVYLQKENIIDESGMPKERFSAEFPKEGPSILRIQQVVRGDSAAYFCASSPAGETQYFGPGTRLLVL.

This clone was seen many times. The chain combines TRBV25-1 with TRBJ1-2, with a tentative D call TRBD1 (6 bases). The germline gives CDR1 MGHDK, CDR2 SYGVNS. V lost 5 bases and J lost 9, with 16 bases in between. The length of the CDR3 is 13 residues. The CDR3 loop reads CASSNGRGKSYTF. CDR3 nucleotide sequence: TGTGCCAGCAGTAACGGCAGGGGAAAGAGCTACACCTTC.